Listed below are T cell receptor beta chains from one sample, sequenced in a study. TCRdb used MiXCR to reprocess the multiplex PCR reads, holding one entry per CDR3 protein. The repertoire consists of 2,900 or so distinct CDR3 sequences, with under 5% occurring once and the leading ten covering under 14%. Material for sequencing was naive CD4+ T cells sorted from blood. The receptor source for this set is a female donor with breast cancer. Both conserved end residues are trimmed from each CDR3. The D gene is left open where the match is weak.

CDR3 protein: ASSWDLGQAYGYT
V gene: TRBV12-3/TRBV12-4
D gene: TRBD1
J gene: TRBJ1-2

CDR3 protein: ASSLKADYGYT
V gene: TRBV12-3/TRBV12-4
D gene: -
J gene: TRBJ1-2

CDR3 protein: ASSLTPNRQGGYGYT
V gene: TRBV12-3/TRBV12-4
D gene: TRBD1
J gene: TRBJ1-2

CDR3 protein: ASSLAQTGPLDYT
V gene: TRBV12-3/TRBV12-4
D gene: TRBD1
J gene: TRBJ1-2

CDR3 protein: ASSLPGLGYGYT
V gene: TRBV12-3/TRBV12-4
D gene: -
J gene: TRBJ1-2

CDR3 protein: ASSLGDRWPGYT
V gene: TRBV12-3/TRBV12-4
D gene: -
J gene: TRBJ1-2

CDR3 protein: ASSRRPISTGEYGYT
V gene: TRBV12-3/TRBV12-4
D gene: TRBD1
J gene: TRBJ1-2

CDR3 protein: ASSSRLAYYGYT
V gene: TRBV12-3/TRBV12-4
D gene: -
J gene: TRBJ1-2

CDR3 protein: ATSIKGPIYGYT
V gene: TRBV12-3/TRBV12-4
D gene: -
J gene: TRBJ1-2

CDR3 protein: ASSFTGEWAGYT
V gene: TRBV12-3/TRBV12-4
D gene: -
J gene: TRBJ1-2

CDR3 protein: ASSVGSWAGSYGYT
V gene: TRBV12-3/TRBV12-4
D gene: -
J gene: TRBJ1-2

CDR3 protein: ASTLGGYYGYT
V gene: TRBV12-3/TRBV12-4
D gene: -
J gene: TRBJ1-2

CDR3 protein: ASSDNRALNYGYT
V gene: TRBV12-3/TRBV12-4
D gene: -
J gene: TRBJ1-2

CDR3 protein: ASSPIRYGYT
V gene: TRBV12-3/TRBV12-4
D gene: -
J gene: TRBJ1-2

CDR3 protein: ASRPFEANYGYT
V gene: TRBV12-3/TRBV12-4
D gene: -
J gene: TRBJ1-2

CDR3 protein: ASSFPRNYGYT
V gene: TRBV12-3/TRBV12-4
D gene: -
J gene: TRBJ1-2

CDR3 protein: ASTQAYGYT
V gene: TRBV12-3/TRBV12-4
D gene: -
J gene: TRBJ1-2

CDR3 protein: ASSLGRGSYGYT
V gene: TRBV12-3/TRBV12-4
D gene: -
J gene: TRBJ1-2

CDR3 protein: ASSSRETPRGGYT
V gene: TRBV12-3/TRBV12-4
D gene: -
J gene: TRBJ1-2

CDR3 protein: ASSLIAVGSYGYT
V gene: TRBV12-3/TRBV12-4
D gene: -
J gene: TRBJ1-2

CDR3 protein: ASSLALRTGNFYGYT
V gene: TRBV12-3/TRBV12-4
D gene: TRBD1
J gene: TRBJ1-2

CDR3 protein: ASSADGYGYT
V gene: TRBV12-3/TRBV12-4
D gene: -
J gene: TRBJ1-2

CDR3 protein: ASSLVTEQYGYT
V gene: TRBV12-3/TRBV12-4
D gene: -
J gene: TRBJ1-2

CDR3 protein: ASSPGTVYGYT
V gene: TRBV12-3/TRBV12-4
D gene: TRBD1
J gene: TRBJ1-2

CDR3 protein: ASSTWDSGYT
V gene: TRBV12-3/TRBV12-4
D gene: TRBD1
J gene: TRBJ1-2

CDR3 protein: ASSPGRSYGYT
V gene: TRBV12-3/TRBV12-4
D gene: -
J gene: TRBJ1-2

CDR3 protein: ASSQSGQGLFGYT
V gene: TRBV12-3/TRBV12-4
D gene: TRBD1
J gene: TRBJ1-2

CDR3 protein: ASSLGAGNNYGYT
V gene: TRBV12-3/TRBV12-4
D gene: -
J gene: TRBJ1-2

CDR3 protein: ASSLGSPNGYT
V gene: TRBV12-3/TRBV12-4
D gene: -
J gene: TRBJ1-2

CDR3 protein: ASSGTSNYGYT
V gene: TRBV12-3/TRBV12-4
D gene: -
J gene: TRBJ1-2

CDR3 protein: ASSIQGRYGYT
V gene: TRBV12-3/TRBV12-4
D gene: TRBD1
J gene: TRBJ1-2

CDR3 protein: ASSLNPLDYT
V gene: TRBV12-3/TRBV12-4
D gene: -
J gene: TRBJ1-2

CDR3 protein: ASSLGQTGVHYGYT
V gene: TRBV12-3/TRBV12-4
D gene: TRBD1
J gene: TRBJ1-2

CDR3 protein: ASSYLQGIGYT
V gene: TRBV12-3/TRBV12-4
D gene: -
J gene: TRBJ1-2

CDR3 protein: ASSSWPHRTEVINGYT
V gene: TRBV12-3/TRBV12-4
D gene: -
J gene: TRBJ1-2

CDR3 protein: ASSWQDYGYT
V gene: TRBV12-3/TRBV12-4
D gene: -
J gene: TRBJ1-2

CDR3 protein: ASTLMRNYGYT
V gene: TRBV12-3/TRBV12-4
D gene: -
J gene: TRBJ1-2

CDR3 protein: ASSFEVYGYT
V gene: TRBV12-3/TRBV12-4
D gene: -
J gene: TRBJ1-2

CDR3 protein: ASSLGPRYT
V gene: TRBV12-3/TRBV12-4
D gene: -
J gene: TRBJ1-2

CDR3 protein: AASLPPKWGYT
V gene: TRBV12-3/TRBV12-4
D gene: -
J gene: TRBJ1-2

CDR3 protein: ASSFTGENGYT
V gene: TRBV12-3/TRBV12-4
D gene: -
J gene: TRBJ1-2

CDR3 protein: ASSPGMTIYGYT
V gene: TRBV12-3/TRBV12-4
D gene: -
J gene: TRBJ1-2

CDR3 protein: ASSLPNYGYT
V gene: TRBV12-3/TRBV12-4
D gene: -
J gene: TRBJ1-2

CDR3 protein: ASSLAGQPNYGYT
V gene: TRBV12-3/TRBV12-4
D gene: -
J gene: TRBJ1-2

CDR3 protein: ASSPGAGYGYT
V gene: TRBV12-3/TRBV12-4
D gene: -
J gene: TRBJ1-2

CDR3 protein: ASSLTETGPRGYT
V gene: TRBV12-3/TRBV12-4
D gene: -
J gene: TRBJ1-2